The 26 T cell receptor beta chains in this list originate from one sample, sequenced in a study of blood T cell repertoires in COVID-19. TCRdb keeps only in-frame clones here, not all; method: immunoSEQ multiplex PCR. The top ten clones hold around 6.4% of a sample with 40,000 to 60,000 clones, 70% to 90% of them seen once. Sequencing was done on a sample of peripheral blood. The receptor set was obtained from an older woman with acute or convalescent COVID-19.

The chain is built from TRBV3-1 (or the pseudogene TRBV3-2) and TRBJ2-5; D is uncertain. The CDR3 consists of 16 residues. Germline V CDR1 and CDR2: LGHDT, YNNKEL (reference sequence). V lost 0 bases to trimming and J lost 3 bases, with 14 bases between them. The CDR3 loop reads CASSQDPLRPEETQYF. CDR3 DNA: TGTGCCAGCAGCCAAGATCCGTTGAGGCCAGAAGAGACCCAGTACTTC.

The chain has TRBV7-2 and TRBJ1-2; D is ambiguous. The V end lost 5 bases, the J end lost 4 bases, and 8 bases lay between the germline ends. Germline-derived CDR1 and CDR2 are SGHTA and FQGNSA. This CDR3 spans 12 amino acids. Here the CDR3 reads CASSRELYGYTF. For the CDR3, the DNA is TGTGCCAGCAGCAGGGAGCTCTATGGCTACACCTTC.

This rearrangement joins TRBV20-1 to TRBJ1-2; D unclear. V dropped 5 bases and J dropped 3 bases, with 7 bases sitting between them. The CDR3 length is 11 residues. Germline V lookup: CDR1 DFQATT, CDR2 SNEGSKA (reference sequence). The CDR3 nucleotides read TGCAGTGCTGAGGGAGACTATGGCTACACCTTC. Its protein is CSAEGDYGYTF.

The chain joins TRBV7-9 to TRBJ1-2; TRBD1 aligns across 9 bases. The V and J ends lost 6 bases and 5 bases, in that order; junction bases with no gene match: 7. CDR3 length equals 14 residues. The V gene's germline CDR1 is SEHNR and CDR2 FQNEAQ (reference sequence). CDR3 DNA sequence: TGTGCCAGCAGATCCGGACAGGGGAGGTATGGCTACACCTTC. It codes for CASRSGQGRYGYTF.

This clone was counted a single time. The chain has TRBV7-9 and TRBJ1-2; 8 positions match TRBD1. Germline lookup yields CDR1 SEHNR and CDR2 FQNEAQ (reference sequence). This CDR3 spans 15 amino acids. V shed 2 bases, J shed 7 bases, and the junction held 9 bases outside the gene matches. The CDR3 is CASSLYSSRGLGYTF. In DNA, the CDR3 is TGTGCCAGCAGCTTATATTCTAGCAGGGGGCTTGGCTACACCTTC.

The chain recombines TRBV6-5 with TRBJ2-1; tentatively, D is TRBD2 (7 bases). V gave up 0 bases and J gave up 7 bases, with 16 bases separating them. Germline lookup yields CDR1 MNHEY and CDR2 SVGAGI. The CDR3 loop spans 16 amino acids. CDR3 DNA sequence: TGTGCCAGCAGTTACTCCCGGGGGGCGGAAGGGAATGAGCAGTTCTTC. Translated: CASSYSRGAEGNEQFF.

This rearrangement joins TRBV11-2 to TRBJ1-6; TRBD1 might be the D (5 bases). V lost 5 bases, J lost 7 bases, and 6 bases lay in between. The CDR3 extends over 12 amino acids. Germline V gives CDR1 SGHAT, CDR2 FQNNGV. CDR3 in amino acids: CASSAGNSPLHF. The CDR3 DNA is TGTGCCAGCAGCGCAGGGAATTCACCCCTCCACTTT.

The chain is built from TRBV2 and TRBJ2-7; D call uncertain. V was shortened by 8 bases and J by 3 bases, with 17 bases between the two germline ends. Germline CDR1 reads SNHLY; CDR2 reads FYNNEI. The CDR3 spans 14 residues. The chain's CDR3 is CASQPATTDYEQYF. DNA for the CDR3: TGTGCCAGCCAACCAGCGACGACCGACTACGAGCAGTACTTC. Full variable domain (outside the CDR3, taken from reference TRBV2 and TRBJ2-7): EPEVTQTPSHQVTQMGQEVILRCVPISNHLYFYWYRQILGQKVEFLVSFYNNEISEKSEIFDDQFSVERPDGSNFTLKIRSTKLEDSAMYFCASQPATTDYEQYFGPGTRLTVT.

The rearrangement uses TRBV5-1 and TRBJ2-3, with no clear D. The CDR3 spans 13 residues. Looked up from germline, CDR1 is SGHRS and CDR2 is YFSETQ. V lost 4 bases to trimming and J lost 4 bases, with 10 bases between them. The CDR3 loop is CASSLERADTQYF. Written as DNA, the CDR3 is TGCGCCAGCAGCCTGGAGCGAGCAGATACGCAGTATTTT.

This chain uses TRBV11-2 with TRBJ2-1, with 7 bases fitting TRBD2. This CDR3 region has 15 residues. V shed 5 bases, J shed 10 bases, and the junction held 14 bases outside the gene matches. Looked up from germline, CDR1 is SGHAT and CDR2 is FQNNGV. This CDR3 is CASSPSLGGNGEQFF. In DNA form, the CDR3 reads TGTGCCAGCAGCCCCTCCTTGGGGGGGAATGGAGAGCAGTTCTTC.

The chain uses TRBV5-4 and TRBJ2-1; TRBD2 matches 12 bases. Losses at the gene ends were 0 bases for V and 5 bases for J; bases not matched to a gene: 0. This CDR3 has 15 amino acids. Germline CDR1 is SGHNT and CDR2 is YYREEE (reference sequence). The CDR3 region is CASSLGLAGDNEQFF. For the CDR3, the DNA is TGTGCCAGCAGCTTGGGACTAGCGGGAGACAATGAGCAGTTCTTC.

V usage is TRBV19 and J usage is TRBJ2-3; TRBD2 matches 10 bases. Germline trimming cut 5 bases from V and 7 bases from J; bases unmatched to any gene: 15. The V gene's germline CDR1 is LNHDA and CDR2 SQIVND (reference sequence). The CDR3 is made up of 17 amino acids. In DNA, the CDR3 is TGTGCCAGTAGTCCACCAGCGAGGGCTAGCGGGAGTTATACGCAGTATTTT. It codes for CASSPPARASGSYTQYF.

This chain connects TRBV4-1 to TRBJ2-1; 9 nucleotides line up with TRBD2. V trimming: 2 bases; J trimming: 10 bases; junction bases outside the gene matches: 9. The CDR3 has 15 amino acids. Per germline, CDR1 MGHRA and CDR2 YSYEKL. The CDR3 loop reads CASSQTLGREGEQFF. The CDR3 region has the DNA TGCGCCAGCAGCCAAACCCTAGGGCGGGAGGGGGAGCAGTTCTTC.

This chain links TRBV10-2 with TRBJ1-5, with D possibly TRBD1 on 5 matching bases. V was pared by 3 bases and J by 4 bases, with 13 bases between. Germline CDR1 is WSHSY and CDR2 is SAAADI. This CDR3 is built from 15 residues. This chain's CDR3 is CASSERQSFNQPQHF. In DNA form, the CDR3 reads TGCGCCAGCAGTGAAAGACAGAGTTTTAATCAGCCCCAGCATTTT.

The J gene is TRBJ1-3, the V gene TRBV23-1; TRBD1 might be the D (5 bases). TRBV23-1 is reported as an ORF; its role is uncertain. The V end was cut by 4 bases, the J end by 1 base, with 17 bases between. This CDR3 has 17 residues. The chain's CDR3 is CASSRPLLGVSGNTIYF. The CDR3 nucleotides read TGCGCCAGCAGTCGCCCCCTTCTAGGGGTTTCTGGAAACACCATATATTTT.

In DNA, the CDR3 is TGTGCCAGTAGTATTAGGGGTAACCCTGCAACTAATGAAAAACTGTTTTTT. It translates to CASSIRGNPATNEKLFF. This chain links TRBV19 with TRBJ1-4, with a weak D call TRBD1 (5 bases). The CDR3 contains 17 residues. Germline CDR1 reads LNHDA; CDR2 reads SQIVND (reference sequence). Trimming took 3 bases from V and 0 from J, leaving 14 bases between them.

The chain has TRBV11-2 and TRBJ1-6, with D maybe TRBD1 (6 bases). In germline, CDR1 is SGHAT, CDR2 FQNNGV. V lost 0 bases and J lost 10, with 22 bases in between. The CDR3 consists of 18 residues. CDR3 DNA sequence: TGTGCCAGCAGCTTAGATCTAGGGGGGGCCGCTCTTGGGTCACCCCTCCACTTT. Translating it yields CASSLDLGGAALGSPLHF.

The rearrangement joins TRBV6-5 to TRBJ2-7, with a tentative D call TRBD2 (6 bases). Per the germline V gene, CDR1 is MNHEY and CDR2 is SVGAGI. V lost 7 bases and J lost 1, with 8 bases in between. The CDR3 runs 12 residues. CDR3 coding DNA: TGTGCCAGCAATCTAGCGTCCTACGAGCAGTACTTC. Translated: CASNLASYEQYF.

The J gene is TRBJ1-6, the V gene TRBV9, with a weak D call TRBD1 (6 bases). Per germline, CDR1 SGDLS and CDR2 YYNGEE. V was cut by 4 bases and J by 7 bases, with 15 bases left in between. The CDR3 loop spans 15 amino acids. CDR3 in DNA: TGTGCCAGCAGCCCCTCGCCAGGGGCGAATTCACCCCTCCACTTT. Protein: CASSPSPGANSPLHF.

The chain employs TRBV10-3 and TRBJ1-4; D gene unclear. There are 12 residues in the CDR3. V lost 4 bases and J lost 4, with 4 bases in between. Germline CDR1 reads ENHRY; CDR2 reads SYGVKD. CDR3 protein: CAISGSNEKLFF. The DNA of the CDR3 is TGTGCCATCAGTGGGAGTAATGAAAAACTGTTTTTT.

The gene calls are TRBV10-3 and TRBJ1-3, with D possibly TRBD1 on 6 matching bases. Germline V gene data show CDR1 as ENHRY and CDR2 as SYGVKD. This CDR3 is built from 13 residues. Trimming cost V 7 bases and J 2 bases, with 9 bases left between them. The DNA for the CDR3 is TGTGCCATCACGGGGGGGCCTGGAAACACCATATATTTT. Translated, it gives CAITGGPGNTIYF.

The rearrangement uses TRBV27 and TRBJ2-2, with 15 positions matching TRBD2. This CDR3 region has 17 residues. The germline gives CDR1 MNHEY, CDR2 SMNVEV (reference sequence). Germline trimming cut 6 bases from V and 4 bases from J; bases unmatched to any gene: 6. The CDR3 sequence is CASRGLAGGPSTGELFF. CDR3 nucleotide sequence: TGTGCCAGCAGAGGACTAGCGGGAGGGCCCAGCACCGGGGAGCTGTTTTTT.

The J gene is TRBJ2-2, the V gene TRBV3-1 (or the pseudogene TRBV3-2), with 9 bases lining up with TRBD2. With 5 bases clipped from V and 4 bases from J, the junction kept 5 bases outside the gene matches. The CDR3 is made up of 15 amino acids. The germline gives CDR1 LGHDT, CDR2 YNNKEL (reference sequence). In nucleotides, the CDR3 is TGTGCCAGCAGCTTGTGGACTAGCGCCACCGGGGAGCTGTTTTTT. Protein: CASSLWTSATGELFF.

V gene TRBV6-5 combines with J gene TRBJ2-1, with 11 bases lining up with TRBD2. Per the germline V gene, CDR1 is MNHEY and CDR2 is SVGAGI. The CDR3 is made up of 15 amino acids. Losses at the gene ends were 6 bases for V and 3 bases for J; bases not matched to a gene: 4. The CDR3: CASRGGLADYNEQFF. The CDR3 region has the DNA TGTGCCAGCAGGGGGGGACTAGCGGACTACAATGAGCAGTTCTTC.

The chain carries TRBV27 and TRBJ1-2; D might be TRBD1 (5 bases). The length of the CDR3 is 13 residues. CDR1 and CDR2 from the germline V gene are MNHEY and SMNVEV (reference sequence). Trimming cost V 5 bases and J 2 bases, with 9 bases left between them. The CDR3 coding sequence is TGTGCCAGCAGTCCCCAGGGAAACTATGGCTACACCTTC. Amino acids: CASSPQGNYGYTF.

The chain combines TRBV7-7 with TRBJ2-7; 12 nucleotides agree with TRBD1. The CDR3 loop spans 17 amino acids. The germline gives CDR1 SSHAT, CDR2 FNYEAQ (reference sequence). The V segment lost 2 bases and the J segment 5 bases; nucleotides outside the gene matches: 10. The chain's CDR3 is CASSLSLPGTGGNEQYF. The CDR3 nucleotides are TGTGCCAGCAGCTTATCCCTCCCCGGGACAGGGGGCAACGAGCAGTACTTC.